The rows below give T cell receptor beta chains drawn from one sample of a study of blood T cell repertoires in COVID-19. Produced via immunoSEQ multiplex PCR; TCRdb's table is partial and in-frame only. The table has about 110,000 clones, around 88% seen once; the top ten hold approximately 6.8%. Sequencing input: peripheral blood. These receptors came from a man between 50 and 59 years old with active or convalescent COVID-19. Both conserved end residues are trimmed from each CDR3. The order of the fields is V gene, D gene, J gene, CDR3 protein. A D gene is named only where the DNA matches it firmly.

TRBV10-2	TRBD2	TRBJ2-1	ASSDAGGPYEQF
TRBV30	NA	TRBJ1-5	AWRQNSNQPQH
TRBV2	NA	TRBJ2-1	ASKVEVNEQF
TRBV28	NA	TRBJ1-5	ASSWGRADGQPQH
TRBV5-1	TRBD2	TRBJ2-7	ASSPGGGLTYEQY
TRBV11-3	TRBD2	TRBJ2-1	ASSPVGTSGSAYNEQF
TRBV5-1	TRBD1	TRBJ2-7	ASSLGTASYEQY
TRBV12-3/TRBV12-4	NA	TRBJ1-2	ASSFGNYYGYT
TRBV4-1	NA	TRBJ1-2	ASSQAFPLNYGYT
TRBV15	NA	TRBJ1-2	ATSFLIGANYGYT
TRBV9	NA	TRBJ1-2	ASSGLARGGYT
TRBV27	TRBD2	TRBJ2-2	ASSGPSGRAMNTGELF
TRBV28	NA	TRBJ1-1	ASTKGLLNTEAF
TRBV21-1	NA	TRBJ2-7	ASSKVRTPYEQY
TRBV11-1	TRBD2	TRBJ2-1	ASSLGTSSYNEQF
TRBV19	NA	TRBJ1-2	ASSIDGLYGYT
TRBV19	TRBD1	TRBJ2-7	ASSVTGASYEQY
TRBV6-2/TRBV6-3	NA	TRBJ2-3	ASSYLEDRTADTQY
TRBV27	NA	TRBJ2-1	ASSSAGDGKQF
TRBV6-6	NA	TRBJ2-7	ASSYVGHEYEQY
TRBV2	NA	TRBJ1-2	ASQREGGYGYT
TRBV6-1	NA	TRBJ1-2	ASSEASWATNYGYT
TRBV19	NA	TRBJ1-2	ASSISGVNSNGYT
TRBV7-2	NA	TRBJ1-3	ASSLGVSSGNTIY
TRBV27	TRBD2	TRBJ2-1	ASSFALAGDKGGEQF
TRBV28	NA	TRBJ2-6	ASSGWLTKDPGAPGANVLT
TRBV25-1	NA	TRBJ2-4	ASSEPVKNIQY
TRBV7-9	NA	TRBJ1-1	ASSIDRNTEAF
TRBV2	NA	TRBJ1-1	ASSDYRNTEAF
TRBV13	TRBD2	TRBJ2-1	ASSLKLAGEGEQF
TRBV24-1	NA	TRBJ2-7	ATSDPYTGLQY
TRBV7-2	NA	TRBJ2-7	ASSLVAANQGEQY
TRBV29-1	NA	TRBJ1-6	SAPWGGHSSYNSPLH
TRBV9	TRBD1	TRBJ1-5	ASGAVDRVGQPQH
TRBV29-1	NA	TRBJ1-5	SARLNDQPQH
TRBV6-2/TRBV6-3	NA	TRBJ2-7	ASSRLASSYEQY
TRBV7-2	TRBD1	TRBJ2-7	ASSLARTGGYEQY
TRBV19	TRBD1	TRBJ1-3	ATRQGDSSGNTIY
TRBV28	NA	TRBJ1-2	ASSLPGAWGYT
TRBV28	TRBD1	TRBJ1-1	ASSEGALNTEAF
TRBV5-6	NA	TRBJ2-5	ASSLQGNQETQY
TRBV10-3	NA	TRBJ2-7	AISPFSDSSYEQY
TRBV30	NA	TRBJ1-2	AWSVGGGSYGYT
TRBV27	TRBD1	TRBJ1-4	ASSWDRGEKLF
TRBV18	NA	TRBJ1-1	ASSPRDMNTEAF
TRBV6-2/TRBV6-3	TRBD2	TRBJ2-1	ASSYSLAGKNEQF
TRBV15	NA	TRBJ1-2	ATSRDPGRGANYGYT
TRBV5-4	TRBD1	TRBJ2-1	ASSSPGQGYNEQF
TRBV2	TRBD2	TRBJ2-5	ASSETSPGLGETQY
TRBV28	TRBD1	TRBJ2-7	ASSLSGQVYEQY
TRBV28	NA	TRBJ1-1	ASSPSPQAF
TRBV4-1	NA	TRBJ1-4	ASSPQATNEKLF
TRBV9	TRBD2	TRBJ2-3	ASSVGAGGQVDTQY
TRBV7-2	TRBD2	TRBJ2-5	ASSPRLAGGETQY
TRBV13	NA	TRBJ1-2	ASSLLSNSS
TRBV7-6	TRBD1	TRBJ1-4	ASSYDRDRFNEKLF
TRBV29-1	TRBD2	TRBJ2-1	SVGTSNEQF
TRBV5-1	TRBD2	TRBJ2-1	ASSKGLAGSLEQF